Shown below are 8 T cell receptor beta chains from a single sample sequenced in a study of T cells in Graves' hyperthyroidism and ophthalmopathy. Amplification of TCR beta CDR3 regions used RNA as the template. In the first-round RT-PCR of the TCR CDR3, the HTBI primer set was used. Using its own MiXCR run on the multiplex PCR reads, TCRdb lists one record per CDR3 protein. The table includes about 460,000 distinct CDR3 sequences, about 20% detected once. The sequenced material came from blood. The receptors originated from a woman between 65 and 79 years old with Graves' ophthalmopathy.

This clonotype has at least ten counts. The chain combines TRBV6-6 with TRBJ2-3; 8 bases are a match to TRBD2. Germline-derived CDR1 and CDR2 are MNHNY and SVGAGI (reference sequence). With 2 bases clipped from V and 3 bases from J, the junction kept 7 bases outside the gene matches. The CDR3 has 16 residues. The CDR3 protein is CASSYLPGLGTDTQYF. The CDR3 DNA is TGTGCCAGCAGTTACCTACCGGGACTAGGGACAGATACGCAGTATTTT.

This clonotype was observed a few times. The V gene is TRBV20-1, the J gene TRBJ1-1; tentatively, D is TRBD1 (6 bases). Germline-derived CDR1 and CDR2 are DFQATT and SNEGSKA (reference sequence). The germline V and J ends were trimmed by 0 bases and 10 bases, with 18 bases remaining between them. This CDR3 has 14 residues. The CDR3 coding sequence is TGCAGTGCTAGAGAGCGGGGGGCGGTTGGGGGAGCTTTCTTT. Protein product: CSARERGAVGGAFF.

This clonotype showed up just a few times. The V call is TRBV29-1, the J call TRBJ2-4, with D possibly TRBD2 on 5 matching bases. CDR1 is SQVTM, CDR2 ANQGSEA, per germline. V lost 4 bases and J 0 bases, leaving 10 bases between the germline ends. CDR3 length: 14 amino acids. The DNA for the CDR3 is TGCAGCGTTGTTGGGCGGGTAGCCAAAAACATTCAGTACTTC. Amino acid sequence: CSVVGRVAKNIQYF.

The sample holds a few counts of this clonotype. V and J are TRBV5-1 and TRBJ1-1, with a tentative D call TRBD1 (5 bases). V shed 5 bases and J shed 3 bases, with 11 bases lying between them. From germline, CDR1 is SGHRS and CDR2 YFSETQ. This CDR3 spans 13 amino acids. In DNA, the CDR3 is TGCGCCAGCAGTGGGGCAGCCTACACTGAAGCTTTCTTT. Its protein product is CASSGAAYTEAFF.

J is TRBJ2-2 and V is TRBV10-1, with 10 bases matching TRBD2. CDR3 size: 15 residues. V gave up 3 bases and J gave up 6 bases; unmatched junction bases: 4. Germline V gene lookup returns CDR1 WNHNN and CDR2 SYGVQD (reference sequence). The CDR3 DNA is TGCGCCAGCAGTGATTTTGGACTAGCGGCCGGGGAGCTGTTTTTT. The encoded protein is CASSDFGLAAGELFF.

This clonotype was picked up a small number of times. V and J are TRBV24-1 and TRBJ1-2; possible D gene TRBD1, 6 bases. Germline V gene data show CDR1 as KGHDR and CDR2 as SFDVKD. The CDR3 is 12 residues long. The V and J ends lost 5 bases and 8 bases respectively, with 11 bases between them. CDR3 residues: CATSARGGGYTF. In DNA, the CDR3 is TGTGCCACCAGTGCCAGGGGAGGAGGCTACACCTTC.

DNA of the CDR3: TGCAGTGCTAGGTATTCCTATGGCTACACCTTC. This codes for CSARYSYGYTF. The V and J genes are TRBV20-1 and TRBJ1-2, with D unclear. The CDR3 extends over 11 amino acids. The germline V and J ends were trimmed by 3 bases and 4 bases, with 6 bases remaining between them. Germline CDR1 and CDR2: DFQATT and SNEGSKA (reference sequence).

This clonotype was detected a few times. The rearrangement uses TRBV12-3 or TRBV12-4 and TRBJ2-5, with D possibly being TRBD1 (6 bases). The CDR3 runs to 14 residues. Trimming took off 6 bases at V and 4 bases at J, with 15 bases between the two ends. Here the CDR3 reads CASRQGGKGETQYF. DNA of the CDR3: TGTGCCAGCAGACAAGGGGGTAAGGGAGAGACCCAGTACTTC.